Below, 13 T cell receptor beta chains from the same sample are listed, as sequenced in a study of T cells after yellow fever vaccination. TCRdb used MiXCR to reprocess the 5' RACE reads, holding one entry per CDR3 protein. The sample shows approximately 120,000 distinct CDR3 sequences, approximately 7% of them seen only once. This material consisted of CD4+ T cells sorted from PBMCs, taken 9 to 11 days after the first yellow fever vaccination. These receptors were collected from a man aged 18 to 29 who received the YFV17D yellow fever vaccine.

This clonotype showed up many times. The V call is TRBV7-9, the J call TRBJ1-2; D remains ambiguous. V was shortened by 7 bases and J by 4 bases, with 13 bases between the two germline ends. CDR1 is SEHNR and CDR2 is FQNEAQ in the germline V gene (reference sequence). The CDR3 extends over 13 amino acids. The CDR3 spells CASNSGVVYGYTF. The CDR3 nucleotides read TGTGCCAGCAACAGTGGGGTTGTCTATGGCTACACCTTC.

This clonotype was observed at least ten times. This rearrangement joins TRBV3-1 to TRBJ2-5; 7 bases are shared with TRBD2. The CDR3 length is 14 residues. V lost 5 bases to trimming and J lost 3 bases; unmatched junction nucleotides: 6. Per germline, CDR1 LGHDT and CDR2 YNNKEL (reference sequence). CDR3 nucleotides: TGTGCCAGCAGCACCCTAGCGGCTGAAGAGACCCAGTACTTC. It codes for CASSTLAAEETQYF.

This clonotype has ten or more counts. The chain recombines TRBV20-1 with TRBJ2-7; tentative D call: TRBD1 (5 bases). Germline V gives CDR1 DFQATT, CDR2 SNEGSKA (reference sequence). The length of the CDR3 is 12 residues. The ends were cut back, 3 bases at V and 2 bases at J, with 8 bases in the middle. The CDR3 DNA follows: TGCAGTGCTAGGACAGCTGCCTACGAGCAGTACTTC. It is translated as CSARTAAYEQYF.

This clonotype has at least ten counts. The V call is TRBV18, the J call TRBJ2-5, with D uncertain. Trimming took off 0 bases at V and 4 bases at J, with 12 bases between the two ends. Germline values: CDR1 KGHSH, CDR2 LQKENI. CDR3 length equals 15 residues. CDR3 sequence: CASSPPNRSGETQYF. The CDR3 DNA is TGTGCCAGCTCACCACCGAATAGGTCGGGAGAGACCCAGTACTTC.

This clonotype was seen repeatedly, ten times or more. The chain couples TRBV7-9 to TRBJ2-7; TRBD1 or TRBD2 may be the D gene (5 bases each). CDR1 SEHNR and CDR2 FQNEAQ come from the germline V gene (reference sequence). The CDR3 contains 14 residues. Trimming removed 3 bases from V and 2 bases from J, with 11 bases in between. DNA for the CDR3: TGTGCCAGCAGCTTTCCGGGACGGGCCTACGAGCAGTACTTC. It yields the protein CASSFPGRAYEQYF.

There are many counts of this clonotype. The rearrangement joins TRBV12-3 or TRBV12-4 to TRBJ1-6; 10 bases match TRBD1. This CDR3 has 15 amino acids. The trim removed 6 bases at V and 9 bases at J, leaving 8 bases unmatched. The CDR3 reads CASRTGQGVPSPLHF. CDR3 nucleotide sequence: TGTGCCAGCAGAACCGGACAGGGGGTACCTTCACCCCTCCACTTT.

This clonotype was picked up many times. This sequence joins TRBV4-3 and TRBJ2-2; TRBD1 is a possible D gene (5 bases). Germline V gene lookup returns CDR1 LGHNA and CDR2 YSLEER. The V gene lost 4 bases and the J gene lost 3 bases, with 9 bases spanning the gap. The CDR3 spans 14 residues. The CDR3 loop reads CASSRGTHTGELFF. DNA of the CDR3: TGCGCCAGCAGCCGGGGCACCCACACCGGGGAGCTGTTTTTT.

This clonotype was counted at least ten times. In DNA, the CDR3 is TGTGCCAGCAGTTTCGGTCCGGGGACCACTGAAGCTTTCTTT. Amino acids: CASSFGPGTTEAFF. The chain is built from TRBV12-3 or TRBV12-4 and TRBJ1-1, with D maybe TRBD1 (5 bases). Between the trimmed V and J ends, which lost 3 bases and 4 bases, there was a span of 12 bases. The CDR3 spans 14 residues.

In its sample, this clonotype was seen many times. The chain carries TRBV10-3 and TRBJ2-5, with 13 bases fitting TRBD2. The V gene end was trimmed by 11 bases and the J gene end by 5 bases; junction bases not matched to a gene: 5. Germline loops: CDR1 ENHRY, CDR2 SYGVKD. The CDR3 is 13 residues long. In DNA form, the CDR3 reads TGTGCCTCAGGACTAGCGGGGGTGGAGACCCAGTACTTC. Amino acid sequence: CASGLAGVETQYF.

This sequence joins TRBV30 and TRBJ1-1; possibly TRBD1 for D (5 bases). This CDR3 spans 13 amino acids. Germline-derived CDR1 and CDR2 are GTSNPN and SVGIG (reference sequence). The V and J ends lost 5 bases and 7 bases respectively, with 17 bases between them. The CDR3 DNA reads TGTGCCTGGGTCGACATCCTGGGGGGTGAAGCTTTCTTT. This encodes CAWVDILGGEAFF.

Details on this clonotype: Possible read error: a much larger clone is one base away. The V call is TRBV20-1, the J call TRBJ2-5, with a weak D call TRBD2 (6 bases). The CDR3 contains 13 residues. Germline-derived CDR1 and CDR2 are DFQATT and SNEGSKA (reference sequence). Trimming took off 6 bases at V and 6 bases at J, with 17 bases between the two ends. The CDR3 region has the DNA TGCAGTGCACCTCTAGCTGGCGGGAAGACCCAGTACTTC. As protein: CSAPLAGGKTQYF.

This clonotype was counted ten times or more. The V and J genes are TRBV4-3 and TRBJ1-2; no clear D. The CDR3 loop spans 15 amino acids. Germline-derived CDR1 and CDR2 are LGHNA and YSLEER. Trimming pared 0 bases from V and 2 bases from J, leaving 10 bases between. CDR3 nucleotides: TGCGCCAGCAGCCAAGATTTATGGCAGAACTATGGCTACACCTTC. It specifies CASSQDLWQNYGYTF.

This clonotype was detected ten times or more. The V gene is TRBV4-3, the J gene TRBJ2-3; D gene unclear. V lost 0 bases and J 6 bases, leaving 13 bases between the germline ends. CDR3 length equals 15 residues. Per the germline V gene, CDR1 is LGHNA and CDR2 is YSLEER. CDR3 in amino acids: CASSQDGNFGDTQYF. The DNA for the CDR3 is TGCGCCAGCAGCCAAGATGGTAACTTTGGTGATACGCAGTATTTT.